This entry lists 10 T cell receptor beta chains sequenced from one sample in a study of blood T cell repertoires in COVID-19. The method was immunoSEQ multiplex PCR; TCRdb's version includes in-frame clones alone and lacks a portion of them. Of approximately 250,000 clones in the sample, around nine tenths were seen once. The sample taken for sequencing was peripheral blood. The receptors originated from a man aged 35 to 55 with active or convalescent COVID-19.

The chain links TRBV2 to TRBJ2-5; D remains ambiguous. Trimming removed 7 bases at V and 5 bases at J, with 8 bases between. The V gene's germline CDR1 is SNHLY and CDR2 FYNNEI. This CDR3 comprises 11 residues. CDR3 DNA sequence: TGTGCCAGCACTCCCCGGGAGACCCAGTACTTC. This gives the protein CASTPRETQYF.

V and J are TRBV5-1 and TRBJ1-6; 7 bases match TRBD1. Losses at the gene ends were 1 base for V and 10 bases for J; bases not matched to a gene: 8. Germline CDR1 and CDR2: SGHRS and YFSETQ. The CDR3 has 15 residues. This CDR3 is CASSLKGDRNSPLHF. In DNA form, the CDR3 reads TGCGCCAGCAGCTTGAAGGGGGACAGAAACTCACCCCTCCACTTT.

The chain combines TRBV28 with TRBJ1-6, with 7 bases fitting TRBD1. The CDR3 has 12 residues. V was pared by 4 bases and J by 14 bases, with 5 bases of the junction left unmatched. CDR1 is MDHEN and CDR2 is SYDVKM in the germline V gene. The CDR3 DNA follows: TGTGCCAGCAGTTCAGGACAGGCTGCCCTCCACTTT. It encodes CASSSGQAALHF.

The chain carries TRBV19 and TRBJ1-5; 9 bases line up with TRBD1. Per germline, CDR1 LNHDA and CDR2 SQIVND (reference sequence). Trimming cost V 6 bases and J 4 bases; bases outside gene matches: 13. The CDR3 length is 17 residues. For the CDR3, the DNA is TGTGCCAGTAGACTCACTGCAGGGACAGGGTCAAATCAGCCCCAGCATTTT. Amino acids: CASRLTAGTGSNQPQHF.

The chain recombines TRBV7-9 with TRBJ1-2, with D possibly matching TRBD1 (6 bases). V dropped 0 bases and J dropped 2 bases, with 16 bases sitting between them. The CDR3 is 17 amino acids. The germline CDR1 and CDR2 sequences are SEHNR and FQNEAQ (reference sequence). The CDR3, as DNA: TGTGCCAGCAGCTTAGCCACAGGGAAAGGCCGGAACTATGGCTACACCTTC. Encoded protein: CASSLATGKGRNYGYTF.

J is TRBJ1-4 and V is TRBV9; D gene ambiguous. The CDR3 has 15 residues. V was clipped by 0 bases and J by 6 bases, with 12 bases between them. Germline V gene lookup returns CDR1 SGDLS and CDR2 YYNGEE. The CDR3 protein is CASSVGSGLYEKLFF. CDR3 sequence (DNA): TGTGCCAGCAGCGTAGGGTCGGGGTTGTATGAAAAACTGTTTTTT.

There are a few counts of this clone. J is TRBJ1-6 and V is TRBV7-6, with TRBD1 identical over 8 bases. The CDR3 runs 15 residues. CDR1 is SGHVS and CDR2 is FNYEAQ in the germline V gene. Trimming took 5 bases from V and 12 from J; bases not matched to a gene: 12. The CDR3 bases are TGTGCCAGCAGCAATCTAGGGACAGGCGGGCGACCCCTCCACTTT. Its translation: CASSNLGTGGRPLHF.

The chain employs TRBV25-1 and TRBJ2-7, with 9 bases that match TRBD1. Germline V CDR1 and CDR2: MGHDK, SYGVNS. The CDR3 consists of 15 residues. V gave up 6 bases and J gave up 4 bases; unmatched junction bases: 10. DNA of the CDR3: TGTGCCAGCAGCCACGGACAGGGGAGGGGGTACGAGCAGTACTTC. It translates to CASSHGQGRGYEQYF.

V usage is TRBV5-1 and J usage is TRBJ1-2; weak D call: TRBD1 (6 bases). V lost 0 bases, J lost 6 bases, and 15 bases lay in between. The germline V gene has CDR1 SGHRS and CDR2 YFSETQ. The CDR3 runs to 15 residues. Here the CDR3 DNA reads TGCGCCAGCAGCTTGGTCGGACAGAAAGAGAATGGCTACACCTTC. Its protein product is CASSLVGQKENGYTF.

The chain uses TRBV28 and TRBJ1-6, with 7 bases fitting TRBD1. Germline V lookup: CDR1 MDHEN, CDR2 SYDVKM. V was clipped by 6 bases and J by 4 bases; unmatched bases: 12. The CDR3 loop spans 17 amino acids. The CDR3 sequence: CASRHGGQTEYNSPLHF. The CDR3 DNA sequence: TGTGCCAGCAGACACGGGGGACAGACGGAATATAATTCACCCCTCCACTTT.